The 13 T cell receptor beta chains below were found in one sample sequenced in a study of identical twins (dated by TCRdb to between 2015 and 2016). Library preparation was by 5' RACE. TCRdb records Illumina HiSeq 2000 as the sequencer. Clones were called with MiXCR by TCRdb after fastp trimmed the public reads at Q25, and only in-frame beta chains were retained. Each CDR3 protein gets just one entry, which takes the most common genes and DNA from the rows behind it. This sample has roughly 1,500,000 distinct CDR3 sequences in its table, and roughly a third of those were observed once. The top ten hold around 0.3% of the sample. What was sequenced was cord blood. The source of these receptors is a newborn girl in good health.

V and J are TRBV11-2 and TRBJ1-1, with D perhaps matching TRBD1 (5 bases). Germline V gives CDR1 SGHAT, CDR2 FQNNGV. V was pared by 0 bases and J by 4 bases, with 15 bases between. The CDR3 loop spans 16 amino acids. For the CDR3, the DNA is TGTGCCAGCAGCTTAGATTGGCGGGGCGCGACCACTGAAGCTTTCTTT. Translation: CASSLDWRGATTEAFF.

This clonotype was seen more than once but under ten times. The V and J genes are TRBV12-3 or TRBV12-4 and TRBJ2-7; tentatively, D is TRBD1 (6 bases). CDR3 length equals 13 residues. V dropped 7 bases and J dropped 5 bases, with 15 bases sitting between them. Here the CDR3 reads CASNREVWDEQYF. The CDR3 DNA is TGTGCCAGCAACAGGGAAGTCTGGGACGAGCAGTACTTC.

This clonotype was found a few times. The chain links TRBV6-5 to TRBJ2-3; TRBD2 aligns across 7 bases. There are 17 residues in the CDR3. V was clipped by 0 bases and J by 1 base; unmatched bases: 7. Germline V gives CDR1 MNHEY, CDR2 SVGAGI. The CDR3, as DNA: TGTGCCAGCAGTTACTCTTCGGTGGGAGGGGGCACAGATACGCAGTATTTT. Residues: CASSYSSVGGGTDTQYF.

This clonotype was recorded a few times. The V gene is TRBV28, the J gene TRBJ2-1; perhaps TRBD1 as D (6 bases). The CDR3 consists of 13 residues. The V end was cut by 7 bases, the J end by 7 bases, with 14 bases between. Germline V gene data show CDR1 as MDHEN and CDR2 as SYDVKM. The CDR3 DNA is TGTGCCAGCACTCCTGGGGGCTGGAATGAGCAGTTCTTC. Translating gives CASTPGGWNEQFF.

The V call is TRBV18, the J call TRBJ1-1; the D is unclear. Trimming left V 6 bases short and J 1 base short, with 15 bases between. The CDR3 spans 15 residues. Germline V CDR1 and CDR2: KGHSH, LQKENI. CDR3 residues: CASSQTGPTNTEAFF. CDR3 bases: TGTGCCAGCTCCCAAACGGGCCCCACGAACACTGAAGCTTTCTTT.

Ten or more counts support this clonotype. The chain joins TRBV7-2 to TRBJ1-1; no definite D call. Germline CDR1 SGHTA, CDR2 FQGNSA. Trimming shortened V by 1 base and J by 0 bases, and 3 bases separated the two germline ends. CDR3 length equals 13 residues. CDR3 loop: CASSLDLNTEAFF. CDR3 sequence (DNA): TGTGCCAGCAGCTTAGATCTGAACACTGAAGCTTTCTTT. Combining the CDR3 with reference TRBV7-2 and TRBJ1-1 gives the whole variable domain GAGVSQSPSNKVTEKGKDVELRCDPISGHTALYWYRQSLGQGLEFLIYFQGNSAPDKSGLPSDRFSAERTGGSVSTLTIQRTQQEDSAVYLCASSLDLNTEAFFGQGTRLTVV.

V is TRBV20-1 and J is TRBJ2-3; D unresolved. Trimming took 0 bases from V and 1 from J, leaving 5 bases between them. CDR1 DFQATT and CDR2 SNEGSKA come from the germline V gene (reference sequence). The length of the CDR3 is 13 residues. The CDR3, as DNA: TGCAGTGCTAGAGATAAGGGCACAGATACGCAGTATTTT. Amino acids: CSARDKGTDTQYF.

This clonotype was counted a single time. The chain employs TRBV11-1 and TRBJ1-1; unclear D gene. Germline CDR1 is SGHAT and CDR2 is FQDESV (reference sequence). This CDR3 spans 14 amino acids. V lost 3 bases to trimming and J lost 1 base, with 9 bases between them. The CDR3 protein is CASSFRPSNTEAFF. CDR3 nucleotide sequence: TGTGCCAGCAGCTTTAGGCCTTCGAACACTGAAGCTTTCTTT. The variable domain in full, completed from reference TRBV11-1 and TRBJ1-1, reads EAEVAQSPRYKITEKSQAVAFWCDPISGHATLYWYRQILGQGPELLVQFQDESVVDDSQLPKDRFSAERLKGVDSTLKIQPAELGDSAMYLCASSFRPSNTEAFFGQGTRLTVV.

This clonotype was seen only a few times. V is TRBV27 and J is TRBJ2-3, with 7 bases matching TRBD2. V was pared by 2 bases and J by 3 bases, with 8 bases of the junction left unmatched. Germline loops: CDR1 MNHEY, CDR2 SMNVEV (reference sequence). The CDR3 contains 16 residues. CDR3 nucleotide sequence: TGTGCCAGCAGTTTAGCTAGTGGACTAGTGACAGATACGCAGTATTTT. Protein product: CASSLASGLVTDTQYF.

This CDR3 is CASTGQGRNTEAFF. CDR3 nucleotide sequence: TGTGCCAGCACCGGACAGGGTCGGAACACTGAAGCTTTCTTT. The chain links TRBV28 to TRBJ1-1; 8 bases line up with TRBD1. The CDR3 spans 14 residues. V was pared by 7 bases and J by 1 base, with 5 bases of the junction left unmatched. CDR1 and CDR2 (germline): MDHEN, SYDVKM.

This clonotype occurred a few times. This chain links TRBV20-1 with TRBJ1-2; 10 bases fit TRBD1. The CDR3 contains 13 residues. V gave up 5 bases and J gave up 8 bases; unmatched junction bases: 8. Germline CDR1 is DFQATT and CDR2 is SNEGSKA (reference sequence). CDR3 in DNA: TGCAGTGCTCACGGACAGGGGGACGGGGGCTACACCTTC. Translation: CSAHGQGDGGYTF.

Worth noting for this clonotype: It may be a read error: a sequence one base away is much more abundant. V gene TRBV20-1 combines with J gene TRBJ2-7; TRBD1 might be the D (5 bases). The CDR3 totals 14 residues. The germline gives CDR1 DFQATT, CDR2 SNEGSKA (reference sequence). CDR3 protein: CSARDQGTSYGQYF. The CDR3 DNA sequence: TGCAGTGCTAGAGATCAGGGCACCTCCTACGGGCAGTACTTC.

The rearrangement links TRBV28 to TRBJ2-7; TRBD2 matches 9 bases. Germline V lookup: CDR1 MDHEN, CDR2 SYDVKM. Germline trimming cut 5 bases from V and 2 bases from J; bases unmatched to any gene: 13. CDR3 length: 17 amino acids. CDR3 amino acids: CASSTQRTGGRAYEQYF. DNA for the CDR3: TGTGCCAGCAGTACTCAAAGGACTGGCGGGAGGGCCTACGAGCAGTACTTC.